The 26 T cell receptor beta chains presented below share a single source sample, sequenced in a study of beta chain features in type 1 diabetes. Their recognized antigens are unknown. Findings and caveats of the study: Type 1 diabetes patients had moderately but significantly shorter TCRB CDR3s in all four CD4+ subsets.

Reverse transcription of all isolated RNA meant that expressed TCRB transcripts were sequenced. Generated by immunoSEQ multiplex PCR, the TCRdb table keeps only in-frame clones and is missing some. The sample lists about 150,000 clones; approximately 10% were seen once. Sequencing was performed on central memory CD4+ T cells from blood. The source is a man aged 25-45 years with type 1 diabetes.

The rearrangement uses TRBV5-1 and TRBJ2-3; 9 nucleotides agree with TRBD1. The CDR3 extends over 14 amino acids. V shed 4 bases, J shed 5 bases, and the junction held 5 bases outside the gene matches. Germline values: CDR1 SGHRS, CDR2 YFSETQ. The CDR3 sequence is CASSVDRGKDTQYF. In DNA form, the CDR3 reads TGCGCCAGCAGCGTGGACAGGGGCAAAGATACGCAGTATTTT.

This clone was observed a handful of times. V is TRBV30 and J is TRBJ1-3, with D possibly TRBD1 on 5 matching bases. With 3 bases removed from V and 0 bases from J, the gap between germline ends came to 6 bases. The CDR3 has 13 amino acids. Germline V gene lookup returns CDR1 GTSNPN and CDR2 SVGIG (reference sequence). The CDR3: CAWRDSSGNTIYF. Written as DNA, the CDR3 is TGTGCCTGGAGAGACAGCTCTGGAAACACCATATATTTT.

This clone was counted between two and nine times. The chain is built from TRBV5-1 and TRBJ2-1; D might be TRBD2 (6 bases). CDR1 is SGHRS, CDR2 YFSETQ, per germline. There are 13 residues in the CDR3. V dropped 0 bases and J dropped 9 bases, with 10 bases sitting between them. The CDR3 region has the DNA TGCGCCAGCAGCTTGGTGACTAGTGGTGAGCAGTTCTTC. It yields the protein CASSLVTSGEQFF. The full variable domain, with the rest looked up from reference TRBV5-1 and TRBJ2-1, is KAGVTQTPRYLIKTRGQQVTLSCSPISGHRSVSWYQQTPGQGLQFLFEYFSETQRNKGNFPGRFSGRQFSNSRSEMNVSTLELGDSALYLCASSLVTSGEQFFGPGTRLTVL.

The V call is TRBV28, the J call TRBJ2-2; 8 nucleotides align to TRBD2. The CDR3 consists of 14 residues. Looked up from germline, CDR1 is MDHEN and CDR2 is SYDVKM. With V trimmed by 3 bases and J by 7 bases, 4 bases remained unmatched. Here the CDR3 reads CASSLISGIGELFF. The DNA for the CDR3 is TGTGCCAGCAGTTTGATTAGCGGGATCGGGGAGCTGTTTTTT.

The rearrangement uses TRBV6-6 and TRBJ2-7, with D perhaps TRBD2 (5 bases). CDR3 length: 15 amino acids. Trimming left V 2 bases short and J 0 bases short, with 11 bases between. Germline-derived CDR1 and CDR2 are MNHNY and SVGAGI (reference sequence). CDR3 in DNA: TGTGCCAGCAGTTACAGTGGGGAGTCCTCCTACGAGCAGTACTTC. Its translation: CASSYSGESSYEQYF.

The V gene is TRBV30, the J gene TRBJ1-1, with 8 positions matching TRBD1. Trimming took 1 base from V and 7 from J; bases not matched to a gene: 5. Germline CDR1 reads GTSNPN; CDR2 reads SVGIG (reference sequence). The CDR3 consists of 13 residues. The CDR3 DNA sequence: TGTGCCTGGAGTGGGGGGACAGGCCTTGAAGCTTTCTTT. Translation: CAWSGGTGLEAFF.

The table lists this clone with a few counts. The V gene is TRBV30, the J gene TRBJ2-7; possible D gene TRBD2, 6 bases. The CDR3 loop spans 11 amino acids. Per the germline V gene, CDR1 is GTSNPN and CDR2 is SVGIG (reference sequence). Trimming stripped 2 bases from V and 10 bases from J, with 12 bases between. CDR3 sequence reads: CAWSTGTRQYF. DNA for the CDR3: TGTGCCTGGAGTACCGGGACTCGTCAGTACTTC.

The genes are TRBV7-3 and TRBJ2-5; D is possibly TRBD2 (5 bases). V was shortened by 2 bases and J by 4 bases, with 11 bases between the two germline ends. The length of the CDR3 is 14 residues. Per germline, CDR1 SGHTA and CDR2 FQGTGA. CDR3 region: CASSLGGAAETQYF. The CDR3 bases are TGTGCCAGCAGCTTAGGAGGCGCAGCAGAGACCCAGTACTTC.

This clone was picked up a small number of times. V is TRBV7-2 and J is TRBJ2-3; TRBD1 matches at 8 bases. The germline V gene encodes CDR1 SGHTA and CDR2 FQGNSA. V lost 7 bases and J lost 1; bases outside the gene matches: 4. The CDR3 is 14 residues long. CDR3 residues: CASTQGQGTDTQYF. The CDR3 coding sequence is TGTGCCAGCACCCAGGGACAGGGCACAGATACGCAGTATTTT.

V gene TRBV28 combines with J gene TRBJ2-5; maybe TRBD2 (6 bases). CDR3 length: 15 residues. V lost 6 bases and J lost 1, with 15 bases in between. Germline CDR1 reads MDHEN; CDR2 reads SYDVKM. CDR3 protein: CASRMGGGIQETQYF. The CDR3, as DNA: TGTGCCAGCAGGATGGGGGGTGGGATCCAAGAGACCCAGTACTTC.

The chain recombines TRBV2 with TRBJ1-1; tentative D call: TRBD1 (6 bases). This CDR3 comprises 13 residues. Germline-derived CDR1 and CDR2 are SNHLY and FYNNEI. Trimming shortened V by 6 bases and J by 0 bases, and 8 bases separated the two germline ends. The CDR3 is CASSAGVNTEAFF. In nucleotides, the CDR3 is TGTGCCAGCAGCGCAGGGGTGAACACTGAAGCTTTCTTT.

A few counts support this clone. The CDR3 is CASSPGQGRANVLTF. In DNA, the CDR3 is TGTGCCAGCAGCCCCGGACAGGGCCGGGCCAACGTCCTGACTTTC. The V and J genes are TRBV11-2 and TRBJ2-6; TRBD1 matches 8 bases. The CDR3 loop spans 15 amino acids. Germline loops: CDR1 SGHAT, CDR2 FQNNGV. J lost 5 bases, V lost 5 bases, and 5 bases had no gene match. Supplemented by reference TRBV11-2 and TRBJ2-6, the full variable domain reads EAGVAQSPRYKIIEKRQSVAFWCNPISGHATLYWYQQILGQGPKLLIQFQNNGVVDDSQLPKDRFSAERLKGVDSTLKIQPAKLEDSAVYLCASSPGQGRANVLTFGAGSRLTVL.

This chain uses TRBV7-3 with TRBJ2-3; 7 nucleotides align to TRBD1. The CDR3 is made up of 14 amino acids. Germline V CDR1 and CDR2: SGHTA, FQGTGA. The V gene end was trimmed by 5 bases and the J gene end by 3 bases; junction bases not matched to a gene: 5. This CDR3 is CASSPGTATDTQYF. The CDR3 DNA reads TGTGCCAGCAGCCCCGGGACAGCAACAGATACGCAGTATTTT.

The rearrangement uses TRBV7-8 and TRBJ2-5, with 7 bases that match TRBD1. The last part of the DNA fits TRBJ2-7 better; the J call may be wrong. CDR1 is SGHVS and CDR2 is FQNEAQ in the germline V gene. The CDR3 has 15 residues. The CDR3 reads CASSVTGTAAYEQYF. CDR3 in DNA: TGTGCCAGCAGCGTAACCGGGACAGCAGCCTACGAGCAGTACTTC.

Notes on this clone: This clone may be a read error of a much larger clone one base away. V gene TRBV6-6 combines with J gene TRBJ1-1; perhaps TRBD1 as D (5 bases). With 6 bases removed from V and 1 base from J, the gap between germline ends came to 9 bases. The CDR3 has 13 amino acids. In germline, CDR1 is MNHNY, CDR2 SVGAGI (reference sequence). CDR3 protein: CASRFDRNTEAFF. The CDR3 DNA follows: TGTGCCAGCAGGTTTGACAGGAACACTGAAGCTTTCTTT.

The chain uses TRBV9 and TRBJ1-2; D is unresolved. The V end was cut by 7 bases, the J end by 5 bases, with 12 bases between. From germline, CDR1 is SGDLS and CDR2 YYNGEE. The CDR3 contains 12 residues. CDR3 protein: CASSPGGYGYTF. The CDR3 DNA reads as TGTGCCAGCTCCCCTGGCGGGTATGGCTACACCTTC.

The V gene is TRBV7-2, the J gene TRBJ1-4; unclear D gene. Trimming pared 5 bases from V and 6 bases from J, leaving 13 bases between. This CDR3 is 14 amino acids long. CDR1 and CDR2 (germline): SGHTA, FQGNSA. CDR3 in DNA: TGTGCCAGCAGCCATCCTCCAGTGCATGAAAAACTGTTTTTT. As protein: CASSHPPVHEKLFF.

V and J are TRBV21-1 and TRBJ1-5. TRBV21-1 is annotated as a pseudogene. The length of the CDR3 is 17 residues. DNA of the CDR3: TGTGCCAGCAGCAAAGTAGCTGGAGGCCACCCGAATCAGCCCCAGCATTTT. It is translated as CASSKVAGGHPNQPQHF.

The V gene is TRBV5-1, the J gene TRBJ1-1, with 10 bases lining up with TRBD1. The CDR3 runs to 17 residues. V shed 7 bases and J 5 bases; nucleotides not matched to a gene: 17. Germline CDR1 reads SGHRS; CDR2 reads YFSETQ. The CDR3, as DNA: TGCGCCAGCGATCGAAATGCCGGGACAGGGGAGAGGACTGAAGCTTTCTTT. Translating gives CASDRNAGTGERTEAFF.

This clone has only a few counts. The J gene is TRBJ2-1, the V gene TRBV7-2; tentative D call: TRBD1 (6 bases). The CDR3 runs to 15 residues. Deletions cut 1 base from V and 10 bases from J, with 17 bases between. CDR1 and CDR2 (germline): SGHTA, FQGNSA. The CDR3 bases are TGTGCCAGCAGCTTAGGGCCAATCCTAGGGGGAGAGCAGTTCTTC. This translates into CASSLGPILGGEQFF.

The chain joins TRBV19 to TRBJ2-2; D remains ambiguous. Deletions cut 2 bases from V and 3 bases from J, with 13 bases between. The CDR3 sequence is 16 residues long. CDR1 and CDR2 (germline): LNHDA, SQIVND (reference sequence). DNA for the CDR3: TGTGCCAGTAGTATAATATCTGCAGATCACACCGGGGAGCTGTTTTTT. As protein: CASSIISADHTGELFF.

This clone was detected a few times. The V gene is TRBV4-2, the J gene TRBJ2-1; D is possibly TRBD2 (7 bases). The CDR3 is 16 residues long. Germline V CDR1 and CDR2: LGHNA, YNFKEQ. Trimming pared 7 bases from V and 7 bases from J, leaving 23 bases between. CDR3 in amino acids: CASTPRGGGPRNEQFF. The CDR3 nucleotides are TGTGCCAGCACCCCCCGAGGGGGAGGGCCACGAAATGAGCAGTTCTTC.

J is TRBJ2-2 and V is TRBV15; TRBD2 aligns across 11 bases. The V and J ends lost 1 base and 7 bases, in that order; junction bases with no gene match: 5. Germline V gene sequence: CDR1 LNHNV, CDR2 YYDKDF (reference sequence). The CDR3 runs 16 residues. CDR3 protein: CATSRALAGVNGELFF. The CDR3 nucleotides are TGTGCCACCAGCAGAGCACTAGCGGGAGTAAACGGGGAGCTGTTTTTT. The entire variable domain, with the rest obtained from reference TRBV15 and TRBJ2-2, is as follows: DAMVIQNPRYQVTQFGKPVTLSCSQTLNHNVMYWYQQKSSQAPKLLFHYYDKDFNNEADTPDNFQSRRPNTSFCFLDIRSPGLGDTAMYLCATSRALAGVNGELFFGEGSRLTVL.

The gene calls are TRBV18 and TRBJ2-7; D is perhaps TRBD2 (6 bases). The CDR3 is made up of 13 amino acids. Trimming removed 4 bases at V and 6 bases at J, with 13 bases between. CDR1 and CDR2 (germline): KGHSH, LQKENI. The CDR3 region is CASSLLAEGEQYF. In DNA, the CDR3 is TGTGCCAGCTCACTTCTGGCGGAGGGCGAGCAGTACTTC.

J is TRBJ1-5 and V is TRBV27; a weak D match, TRBD1 (6 bases). The germline CDR1 and CDR2 sequences are MNHEY and SMNVEV (reference sequence). The length of the CDR3 is 12 residues. Trimming left V 6 bases short and J 9 bases short, with 12 bases between. DNA for the CDR3: TGTGCCAGCAGCGGAACAGGGTCGCCCCAGCATTTT. As protein: CASSGTGSPQHF.

This chain joins TRBV29-1 and TRBJ2-1; TRBD2 agrees at 9 bases. The junction had 16 bases not matched to a gene; V was cut back by 4 bases and J by 9 bases. CDR1 SQVTM and CDR2 ANQGSEA come from the germline V gene. This CDR3 has 16 amino acids. The CDR3 bases are TGCAGCGTTGTTAGGGGTGTAGCGGGAGTTGTCACTGAGCAGTTCTTC. It specifies CSVVRGVAGVVTEQFF.